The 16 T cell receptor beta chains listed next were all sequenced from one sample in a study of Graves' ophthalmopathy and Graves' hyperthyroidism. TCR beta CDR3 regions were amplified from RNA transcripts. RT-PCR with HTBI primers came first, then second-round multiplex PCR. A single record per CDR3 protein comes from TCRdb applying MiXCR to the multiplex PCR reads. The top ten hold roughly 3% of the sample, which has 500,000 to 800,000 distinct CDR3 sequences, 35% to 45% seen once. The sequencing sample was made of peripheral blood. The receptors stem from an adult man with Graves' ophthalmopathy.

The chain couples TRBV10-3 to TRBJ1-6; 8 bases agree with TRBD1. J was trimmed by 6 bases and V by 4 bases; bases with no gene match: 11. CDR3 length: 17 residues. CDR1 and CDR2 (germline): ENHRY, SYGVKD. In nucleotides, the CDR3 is TGTGCCATCAGTGGACAGGGGAGTGGGGAGGTTAATTCACCCCTCCACTTT. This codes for CAISGQGSGEVNSPLHF.

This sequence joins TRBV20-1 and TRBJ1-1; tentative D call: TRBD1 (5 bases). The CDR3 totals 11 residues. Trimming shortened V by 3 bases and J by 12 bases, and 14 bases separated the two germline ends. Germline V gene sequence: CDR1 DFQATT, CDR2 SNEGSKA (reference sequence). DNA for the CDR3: TGCAGTGCTAGGCTGGGGGGGGGATCTTTCTTT. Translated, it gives CSARLGGGSFF.

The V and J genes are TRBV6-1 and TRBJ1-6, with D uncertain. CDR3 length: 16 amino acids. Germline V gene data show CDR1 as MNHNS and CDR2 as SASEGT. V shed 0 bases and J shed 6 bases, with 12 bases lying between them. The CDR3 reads CASSEAPDGRNSPLHF. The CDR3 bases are TGTGCCAGCAGTGAAGCGCCGGACGGTCGTAATTCACCCCTCCACTTT.

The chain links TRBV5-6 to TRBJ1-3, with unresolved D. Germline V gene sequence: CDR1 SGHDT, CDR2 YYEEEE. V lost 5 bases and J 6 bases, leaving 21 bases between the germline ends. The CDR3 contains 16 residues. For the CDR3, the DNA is TGTGCCAGCAGTTCATTGACTCTCCTAAGTGCAAACACCATATATTTT. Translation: CASSSLTLLSANTIYF.

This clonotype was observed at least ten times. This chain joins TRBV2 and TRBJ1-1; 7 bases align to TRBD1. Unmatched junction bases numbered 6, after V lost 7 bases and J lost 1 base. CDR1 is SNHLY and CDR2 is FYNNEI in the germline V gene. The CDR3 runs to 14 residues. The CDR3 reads CASKEGQTNTEAFF. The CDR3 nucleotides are TGTGCCAGCAAGGAGGGACAGACGAACACTGAAGCTTTCTTT.

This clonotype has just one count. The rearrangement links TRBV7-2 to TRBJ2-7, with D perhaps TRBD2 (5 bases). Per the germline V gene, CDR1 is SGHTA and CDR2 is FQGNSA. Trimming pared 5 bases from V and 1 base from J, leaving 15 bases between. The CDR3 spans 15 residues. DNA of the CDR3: TGTGCCAGCAGCCAAGAACGGGGTTTTTCCTACGAGCAGTACTTC. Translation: CASSQERGFSYEQYF.

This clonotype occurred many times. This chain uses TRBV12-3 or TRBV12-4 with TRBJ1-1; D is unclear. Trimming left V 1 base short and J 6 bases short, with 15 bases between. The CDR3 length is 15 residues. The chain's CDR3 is CASSLVGLGRAEAFF. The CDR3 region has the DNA TGTGCCAGCAGTTTAGTCGGTCTGGGGAGGGCTGAAGCTTTCTTT.

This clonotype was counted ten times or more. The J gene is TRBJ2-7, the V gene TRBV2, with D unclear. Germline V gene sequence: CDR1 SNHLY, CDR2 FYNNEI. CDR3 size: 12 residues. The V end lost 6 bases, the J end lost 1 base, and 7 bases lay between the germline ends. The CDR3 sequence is CASSPPSYEQYF. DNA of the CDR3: TGTGCCAGCAGCCCCCCGTCCTACGAGCAGTACTTC.

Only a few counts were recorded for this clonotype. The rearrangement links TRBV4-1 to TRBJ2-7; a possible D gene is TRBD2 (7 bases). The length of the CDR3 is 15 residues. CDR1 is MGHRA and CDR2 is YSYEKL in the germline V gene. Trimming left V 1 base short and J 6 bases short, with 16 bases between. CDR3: CASSQGSGTNREQYF. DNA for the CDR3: TGCGCCAGCAGCCAAGGGAGCGGGACAAACCGCGAGCAGTACTTC.

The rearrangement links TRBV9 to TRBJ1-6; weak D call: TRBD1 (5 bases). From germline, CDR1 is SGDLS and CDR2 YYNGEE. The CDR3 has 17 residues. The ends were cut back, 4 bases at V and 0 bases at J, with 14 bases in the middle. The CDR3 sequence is CASSSGTLSSYNSPLHF. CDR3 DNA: TGTGCCAGCAGCAGTGGGACGCTGAGCTCCTATAATTCACCCCTCCACTTT.

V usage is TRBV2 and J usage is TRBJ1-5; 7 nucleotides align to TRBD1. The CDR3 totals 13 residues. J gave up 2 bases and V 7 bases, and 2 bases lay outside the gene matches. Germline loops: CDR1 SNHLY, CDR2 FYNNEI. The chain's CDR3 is CASKTGGNQPQHF. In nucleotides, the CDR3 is TGTGCCAGCAAAACAGGGGGCAATCAGCCCCAGCATTTT.

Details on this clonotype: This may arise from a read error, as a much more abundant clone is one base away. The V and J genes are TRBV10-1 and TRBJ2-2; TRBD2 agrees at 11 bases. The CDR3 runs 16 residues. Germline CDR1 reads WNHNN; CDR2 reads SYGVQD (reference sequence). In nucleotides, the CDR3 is TGCGCCAGCAGGGGTAGCGGGGGGGGCCACACCGGGGAGCTGCTTTTT. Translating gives CASRGSGGGHTGELLF.

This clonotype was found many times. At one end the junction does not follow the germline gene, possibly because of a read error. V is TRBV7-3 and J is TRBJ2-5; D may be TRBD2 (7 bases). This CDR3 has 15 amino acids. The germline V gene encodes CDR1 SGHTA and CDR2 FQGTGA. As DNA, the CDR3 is TGTGCCAGCAGCATAACAGGGAGGGCCTTGGAGACCCAGTACTTC. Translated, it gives CASSITGRALETQYF.

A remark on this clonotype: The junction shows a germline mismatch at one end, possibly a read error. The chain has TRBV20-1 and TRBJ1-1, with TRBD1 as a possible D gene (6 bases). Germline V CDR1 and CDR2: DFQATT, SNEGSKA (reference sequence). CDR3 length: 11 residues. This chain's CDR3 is CRTDRNTGAFF. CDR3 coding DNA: TGCAGGACCGACAGGAACACTGGAGCTTTCTTT.

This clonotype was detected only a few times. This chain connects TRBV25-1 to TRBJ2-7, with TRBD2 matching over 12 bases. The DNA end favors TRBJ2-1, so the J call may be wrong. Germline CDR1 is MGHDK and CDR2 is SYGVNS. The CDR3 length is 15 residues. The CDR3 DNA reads TGTGCCAGCAGTCGACTAGCGGGAGCTGACAATGAGCAGTTCTTC. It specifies CASSRLAGADNEQFF.

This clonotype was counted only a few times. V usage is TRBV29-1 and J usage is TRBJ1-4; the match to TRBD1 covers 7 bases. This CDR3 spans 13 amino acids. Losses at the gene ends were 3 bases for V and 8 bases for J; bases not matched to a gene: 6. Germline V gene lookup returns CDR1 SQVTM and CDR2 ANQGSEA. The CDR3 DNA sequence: TGCAGCGTTGAGTGGCAGGGGGGGGAAAAACTGTTTTTT. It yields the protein CSVEWQGGEKLFF.